One sample yielded the 10 T cell receptor beta chains listed below, sequenced in a study of identical twins. TCRdb re-called the 5' RACE reads through MiXCR, storing one row per CDR3 protein. The data show approximately 680,000 distinct CDR3 sequences, under 8.5% seen once. The same sample was also used in a study of yellow fever vaccine responses in identical twins.

The specimen was PBMCs. Every receptor here comes from a woman aged 18-29 years in good health.

In its sample, this clonotype was seen a few times. The chain couples TRBV28 to TRBJ2-1, with 10 bases that match TRBD2. Germline values: CDR1 MDHEN, CDR2 SYDVKM. Trimming at V came to 5 bases and at J to 4 bases, leaving 8 bases not matched to a gene. The CDR3 runs 16 residues. The CDR3 protein is CASSHAGTSDYNEQFF. The CDR3 nucleotides read TGTGCCAGCAGTCATGCCGGGACTAGCGATTACAATGAGCAGTTCTTC. Filled out from reference TRBV28 and TRBJ2-1, the complete variable domain reads DVKVTQSSRYLVKRTGEKVFLECVQDMDHENMFWYRQDPGLGLRLIYFSYDVKMKEKGDIPEGYSVSREKKERFSLILESASTNQTSMYLCASSHAGTSDYNEQFFGPGTRLTVL.

This clonotype was found many times. The chain links TRBV3-1 to TRBJ1-1; D gene uncertain. V lost 1 base and J lost 1, with 7 bases in between. Per the germline V gene, CDR1 is LGHDT and CDR2 is YNNKEL (reference sequence). This CDR3 contains 14 residues. CDR3 sequence: CASSQGRRNTEAFF. CDR3 nucleotides: TGTGCCAGCAGCCAAGGCCGGAGGAACACTGAAGCTTTCTTT.

The J gene is TRBJ2-1, the V gene TRBV20-1; TRBD1 agrees at 7 bases. This CDR3 comprises 16 residues. Germline CDR1 reads DFQATT; CDR2 reads SNEGSKA (reference sequence). The trim removed 3 bases at V and 4 bases at J, leaving 12 bases unmatched. CDR3 sequence reads: CSASGEGQTEYNEQFF. The CDR3 nucleotides read TGCAGTGCTAGTGGTGAGGGACAGACTGAATACAATGAGCAGTTCTTC.

This clonotype was seen many times. The CDR3: CASSEGVWGTGAQPQHF. The CDR3 DNA sequence: TGTGCCAGCAGTGAAGGCGTTTGGGGGACAGGGGCTCAGCCCCAGCATTTT. The chain links TRBV6-1 to TRBJ1-5, with 10 positions matching TRBD1. Germline CDR1 MNHNS, CDR2 SASEGT. The ends lost 1 base at V and 6 bases at J; junction bases unmatched: 9. The CDR3 is 17 residues long.

The chain employs TRBV7-8 and TRBJ2-5; TRBD1 aligns across 9 bases. The V gene's germline CDR1 is SGHVS and CDR2 FQNEAQ. The junction had 6 bases not matched to a gene; V was cut back by 1 base and J by 3 bases. The CDR3 runs to 16 residues. CDR3 amino acids: CASSLDRGLKEETQYF. The CDR3 DNA is TGTGCCAGCAGCTTAGACAGGGGGCTAAAGGAAGAGACCCAGTACTTC.

The chain joins TRBV5-4 to TRBJ2-5, with D unclear. The germline V gene has CDR1 SGHNT and CDR2 YYREEE (reference sequence). The CDR3 has 17 residues. V was trimmed by 4 bases and J by 0 bases, leaving 19 bases between them. CDR3 sequence (DNA): TGTGCCAGCAGCGCGCCGGGCAGGAAGGCCTACCAAGAGACCCAGTACTTC. The encoded protein is CASSAPGRKAYQETQYF.

This clonotype showed up just a few times. V and J are TRBV27 and TRBJ1-2, with D possibly being TRBD1 (5 bases). This CDR3 comprises 14 residues. Trimming left V 0 bases short and J 8 bases short, with 13 bases between. Germline-derived CDR1 and CDR2 are MNHEY and SMNVEV (reference sequence). CDR3 residues: CASSLSPGLKGYTF. CDR3 DNA: TGTGCCAGCAGTTTATCGCCGGGGCTAAAAGGCTACACCTTC.

In its sample, this clonotype was seen many times. Here the CDR3 DNA reads TGTGCCAGCAGCTTAAGGACCTACGACGAGCAGTACTTC. Translated: CASSLRTYDEQYF. The chain employs TRBV7-9 and TRBJ2-7; D remains ambiguous. The germline V gene encodes CDR1 SEHNR and CDR2 FQNEAQ (reference sequence). The V end lost 2 bases, the J end lost 5 bases, and 10 bases lay between the germline ends. CDR3 length: 13 residues. The whole variable domain, filled in from reference TRBV7-9 and TRBJ2-7, reads DTGVSQNPRHKITKRGQNVTFRCDPISEHNRLYWYRQTLGQGPEFLTYFQNEAQLEKSRLLSDRFSAERPKGSFSTLEIQRTEQGDSAMYLCASSLRTYDEQYFGPGTRLTVT.

This clonotype appeared many times. This chain connects TRBV10-3 to TRBJ1-1; D call uncertain. Trimming took off 4 bases at V and 0 bases at J, with 9 bases between the two ends. Germline loops: CDR1 ENHRY, CDR2 SYGVKD. CDR3 length: 14 residues. DNA of the CDR3: TGTGCCATCAGTGGTGTACAGTTGAACACTGAAGCTTTCTTT. It codes for CAISGVQLNTEAFF.

Ten or more counts support this clonotype. The chain links TRBV29-1 to TRBJ1-1, with a weak D call TRBD1 (5 bases). The CDR3 is 11 residues long. Deletions cut 6 bases from V and 11 bases from J, with 16 bases between. Germline V gene sequence: CDR1 SQVTM, CDR2 ANQGSEA. The chain's CDR3 is CSVNVQVRAFF. In DNA, the CDR3 is TGCAGCGTAAACGTACAGGTTAGGGCTTTCTTT.